The 26 T cell receptor beta chains reported below all come from one sample, sequenced in a study of T-cell reconstitution after alpha-beta-depleted transplantation in children. Unique molecular identifiers were incorporated into the prepared TCRbeta library. TCRdb reanalysed the PCR reads using MiXCR and keeps one entry per CDR3 protein. Of 90,000 to 100,000 distinct CDR3 sequences in the sample, around 22% are singletons; the top ten hold around 21%. Sample: PBMCs, taken before TCRalphabeta/CD19-depleted stem cell transplant. The receptors originated from a boy aged 2 to 9 with acute lymphoblastic leukemia, due to receive a stem cell transplant.

This clonotype has a count of ten or more. The V call is TRBV3-1, the J call TRBJ1-1; TRBD1 is a possible D gene (5 bases). Germline CDR1 reads LGHDT; CDR2 reads YNNKEL (reference sequence). The CDR3 is 13 residues long. The V end was cut by 5 bases, the J end by 4 bases, with 11 bases between. The DNA for the CDR3 is TGTGCCAGCAGCACTACAGGAGCCACTGAAGCTTTCTTT. Amino acid sequence: CASSTTGATEAFF.

The chain uses TRBV11-2 and TRBJ2-7, with D possibly matching TRBD2 (5 bases). V shed 3 bases and J shed 0 bases, with 12 bases lying between them. This CDR3 is 15 amino acids long. Germline-derived CDR1 and CDR2 are SGHAT and FQNNGV. The CDR3 region has the DNA TGTGCCAGCAGCTTGCGAGGGTCGAGCTCCTACGAGCAGTACTTC. It translates to CASSLRGSSSYEQYF. The whole variable domain, filled in from reference TRBV11-2 and TRBJ2-7, reads EAGVAQSPRYKIIEKRQSVAFWCNPISGHATLYWYQQILGQGPKLLIQFQNNGVVDDSQLPKDRFSAERLKGVDSTLKIQPAKLEDSAVYLCASSLRGSSSYEQYFGPGTRLTVT.

The chain carries TRBV15 and TRBJ2-3; possibly TRBD2 for D (6 bases). The V end was cut by 5 bases, the J end by 1 base, with 16 bases between. Per the germline V gene, CDR1 is LNHNV and CDR2 is YYDKDF (reference sequence). The length of the CDR3 is 16 residues. The CDR3 sequence: CATSFRPGEGTDTQYF. CDR3 nucleotides: TGTGCCACCAGCTTCCGACCGGGAGAGGGCACAGATACGCAGTATTTT.

The V call is TRBV28, the J call TRBJ2-7; D ambiguous. Looked up from germline, CDR1 is MDHEN and CDR2 is SYDVKM. V dropped 2 bases and J dropped 7 bases, with 12 bases sitting between them. This CDR3 is 13 amino acids long. The CDR3 DNA sequence: TGTGCCAGCAGTTTACAGTTGCTCGGGGAGCAGTACTTC. Its translation: CASSLQLLGEQYF.

The chain employs TRBV28 and TRBJ2-1; 11 bases align to TRBD2. Trimming removed 6 bases from V and 2 bases from J; junction bases left unmatched: 6. Germline V gives CDR1 MDHEN, CDR2 SYDVKM. This CDR3 has 16 residues. The CDR3 reads CASSPGLAETYNEQFF. CDR3 sequence (DNA): TGTGCCAGCAGCCCGGGACTAGCGGAGACCTACAATGAGCAGTTCTTC.

The chain has TRBV4-1 and TRBJ2-7, with D perhaps matching TRBD2 (5 bases). The CDR3 has 16 amino acids. The germline CDR1 and CDR2 sequences are MGHRA and YSYEKL. V was shortened by 1 base and J by 4 bases, with 17 bases between the two germline ends. CDR3 sequence (DNA): TGCGCCAGCAGCCAAGGTGAGCGGAGCCGTGGATACGAGCAGTACTTC. The encoded protein is CASSQGERSRGYEQYF.

This clonotype was seen a single time. This chain uses TRBV12-3 or TRBV12-4 with TRBJ2-1; TRBD2 might be the D (6 bases). This CDR3 has 15 amino acids. V was trimmed by 6 bases and J by 10 bases, leaving 22 bases between them. The CDR3 protein is CASRYHSGGAEEQFF. The CDR3 DNA reads as TGTGCCAGCAGGTACCATAGCGGAGGGGCTGAGGAGCAGTTCTTC.

With respect to this clonotype: A read error may account for a junction end that differs from germline. This chain connects TRBV18 to TRBJ2-7; TRBD2 is a possible D gene (5 bases). CDR3 length equals 16 residues. CDR1 and CDR2 from the germline V gene are KGHSH and LQKENI. Written as DNA, the CDR3 is TGTCCCAGCTCACTGGGGTTGGGGAGCCTCGGGGACGAGCAGTACTTC. Translating gives CPSSLGLGSLGDEQYF. Looking up the rest from reference TRBV18 and TRBJ2-7 gives the full variable domain: NAGVMQNPRHLVRRRGQEARLRCSPMKGHSHVYWYRQLPEEGLKFMVYLQKENIIDESGMPKERFSAEFPKEGPSILRIQQVVRGDSAAYFCPSSLGLGSLGDEQYFGPGTRLTVT.

CDR3 loop: CASSQGQYNSPLHF. CDR3 bases: TGTGCCAGCAGCCAGGGACAGTATAATTCACCCCTCCACTTT. This chain joins TRBV3-1 and TRBJ1-6; 7 nucleotides line up with TRBD1. The J segment lost 4 bases and the V segment lost 3 bases, leaving 0 bases of the junction unmatched. Germline lookup yields CDR1 LGHDT and CDR2 YNNKEL (reference sequence). CDR3 length equals 14 residues. The full variable domain, completed using reference TRBV3-1 and TRBJ1-6, is DTAVSQTPKYLVTQMGNDKSIKCEQNLGHDTMYWYKQDSKKFLKIMFSYNNKELIINETVPNRFSPKSPDKAHLNLHINSLELGDSAVYFCASSQGQYNSPLHFGNGTRLTVT.

The CDR3 loop is CASSIAGSTEAFF. CDR3 in DNA: TGTGCCAGTAGTATTGCAGGGAGCACTGAAGCTTTCTTT. The J gene is TRBJ1-1, the V gene TRBV19, with D perhaps matching TRBD1 (5 bases). Deletions cut 3 bases from V and 4 bases from J, with 9 bases between. The CDR3 length is 13 residues. Germline CDR1 is LNHDA and CDR2 is SQIVND (reference sequence).

This clonotype was found a few times. The chain uses TRBV12-3 or TRBV12-4 and TRBJ1-1; TRBD1 matches at 7 bases. J was trimmed by 1 base and V by 7 bases; bases with no gene match: 6. CDR3 length: 14 amino acids. This CDR3 reads CASTRGQSNTEAFF. CDR3 DNA: TGTGCCAGCACCAGGGGACAGTCGAACACTGAAGCTTTCTTT.

There are many counts of this clonotype. The genes are TRBV6-5 and TRBJ1-2; 8 bases are shared with TRBD1. CDR1 is MNHEY, CDR2 SVGAGI, per germline. The CDR3 sequence is 12 residues long. The V segment lost 4 bases and the J segment 7 bases; nucleotides outside the gene matches: 2. CDR3 nucleotide sequence: TGTGCCAGCAGTTCAGGGGGCAGTGGCTACACCTTC. It is translated as CASSSGGSGYTF.

In its sample, this clonotype was seen once. This rearrangement joins TRBV7-2 to TRBJ1-2, with D unresolved. This CDR3 is 11 amino acids long. From germline, CDR1 is SGHTA and CDR2 FQGNSA. Trimming stripped 6 bases from V and 2 bases from J, with 4 bases between. CDR3 amino acids: CASRINYGYTF. CDR3 sequence (DNA): TGTGCCAGCAGAATAAACTATGGCTACACCTTC.

At least ten counts were recorded for this clonotype. The gene calls are TRBV20-1 and TRBJ1-5, with D tentatively TRBD1 (5 bases). Per the germline V gene, CDR1 is DFQATT and CDR2 is SNEGSKA (reference sequence). Trimming cost V 3 bases and J 7 bases, with 13 bases left between them. The CDR3 length is 13 residues. DNA of the CDR3: TGCAGTGCTAGGGGGCGAATTAACCAGCCCCAGCATTTT. Encoded protein: CSARGRINQPQHF.

The chain joins TRBV9 to TRBJ2-2, with TRBD2 identical over 10 bases. Trimming removed 5 bases from V and 6 bases from J; junction bases left unmatched: 4. The CDR3 length is 14 residues. Germline V gives CDR1 SGDLS, CDR2 YYNGEE. In DNA, the CDR3 is TGTGCCAGCAGTGGTCTAGCGGGAGCCGGGGAGCTGTTTTTT. It translates to CASSGLAGAGELFF.

The chain uses TRBV3-1 and TRBJ1-2; D uncertain. The CDR3 has 13 amino acids. Germline CDR1 LGHDT, CDR2 YNNKEL (reference sequence). Trimming removed 4 bases at V and 7 bases at J, with 13 bases between. CDR3 residues: CASSPPLRVGYTF. CDR3 DNA sequence: TGTGCCAGCAGCCCCCCCCTTCGGGTTGGCTACACCTTC.

The chain is built from TRBV6-2 or TRBV6-3 and TRBJ2-3, with D maybe TRBD2 (6 bases). CDR1 is MNHEY and CDR2 is SVGEGT in the germline V gene. The germline V and J ends were trimmed by 6 bases and 7 bases, with 17 bases remaining between them. CDR3 length: 14 amino acids. The DNA of the CDR3 is TGTGCCAGCAGAGGGGACTCGCTTCCCTATACGCAGTATTTT. Protein product: CASRGDSLPYTQYF.

V usage is TRBV5-1 and J usage is TRBJ2-1; TRBD2 aligns across 10 bases. The J segment lost 3 bases and the V segment lost 0 bases, leaving 9 bases of the junction unmatched. This CDR3 spans 18 amino acids. Germline CDR1 is SGHRS and CDR2 is YFSETQ. The DNA of the CDR3 is TGCGCCAGCAGCTTGGGGACTAGCGGAGGGACCATCTACAATGAGCAGTTCTTC. Amino acids: CASSLGTSGGTIYNEQFF. Supplemented by reference TRBV5-1 and TRBJ2-1, the full variable domain reads KAGVTQTPRYLIKTRGQQVTLSCSPISGHRSVSWYQQTPGQGLQFLFEYFSETQRNKGNFPGRFSGRQFSNSRSEMNVSTLELGDSALYLCASSLGTSGGTIYNEQFFGPGTRLTVL.

The chain combines TRBV12-3 or TRBV12-4 with TRBJ2-1; 8 nucleotides match TRBD1. This CDR3 has 15 residues. With 2 bases clipped from V and 8 bases from J, the junction kept 8 bases outside the gene matches. DNA for the CDR3: TGTGCCAGCAGTTTAAACAGGGGGGTTGGCGATGAGCAGTTCTTC. Amino acid sequence: CASSLNRGVGDEQFF.

This sequence joins TRBV12-3 or TRBV12-4 and TRBJ1-5; 8 nucleotides match TRBD1. CDR3 size: 15 residues. The V gene end was trimmed by 5 bases and the J gene end by 5 bases; junction bases not matched to a gene: 8. The CDR3 DNA sequence: TGTGCCAGCAGTACCGGGACAGGTCTGGATCAGCCCCAGCATTTT. Protein product: CASSTGTGLDQPQHF.

In its sample, this clonotype was seen a few times. The rearrangement joins TRBV18 to TRBJ1-1, with TRBD1 matching 10 bases. This CDR3 region has 17 residues. V shed 2 bases, J shed 2 bases, and the junction held 8 bases outside the gene matches. From germline, CDR1 is KGHSH and CDR2 LQKENI. The CDR3 loop is CASSPGDRGPLNTEAFF. CDR3 sequence (DNA): TGTGCCAGCTCACCAGGGGACAGGGGCCCCCTCAACACTGAAGCTTTCTTT.

The chain couples TRBV12-3 or TRBV12-4 to TRBJ1-5; D is perhaps TRBD1 (5 bases). Trimming shortened V by 6 bases and J by 1 base, and 7 bases separated the two germline ends. The CDR3 has 13 residues. CDR3 sequence reads: CASRQESNQPQHF. The CDR3 nucleotides read TGTGCCAGCAGACAGGAGAGCAATCAGCCCCAGCATTTT.

The gene calls are TRBV7-8 and TRBJ1-5; no reliable D call. The CDR3 is 16 amino acids. The V end lost 2 bases, the J end lost 4 bases, and 15 bases lay between the germline ends. Per the germline V gene, CDR1 is SGHVS and CDR2 is FQNEAQ. The CDR3 DNA reads TGTGCCAGCAGCTTATATACGGAGGGAACAAATCAGCCCCAGCATTTT. This encodes CASSLYTEGTNQPQHF.

This rearrangement joins TRBV5-6 to TRBJ1-5, with 7 bases matching TRBD1. The CDR3 is made up of 15 amino acids. Germline-derived CDR1 and CDR2 are SGHDT and YYEEEE. Unmatched junction bases numbered 11, after V lost 4 bases and J lost 7 bases. CDR3 amino acids: CASSRTQGVEQPQHF. In nucleotides, the CDR3 is TGTGCCAGCAGCCGAACTCAGGGGGTGGAACAGCCCCAGCATTTT. The full variable domain, completed using reference TRBV5-6 and TRBJ1-5, is DAGVTQSPTHLIKTRGQQVTLRCSPKSGHDTVSWYQQALGQGPQFIFQYYEEEERQRGNFPDRFSGHQFPNYSSELNVNALLLGDSALYLCASSRTQGVEQPQHFGDGTRLSIL.

The V and J genes are TRBV10-2 and TRBJ2-5, with TRBD1 matching 7 bases. The CDR3 runs 21 residues. CDR1 is WSHSY, CDR2 SAAADI, per germline. J lost 7 bases, V lost 3 bases, and 29 bases had no gene match. The CDR3 loop is CASSDATDDRATPAFWVTQYF. CDR3 nucleotide sequence: TGCGCCAGCAGTGATGCCACCGATGACAGGGCTACGCCGGCGTTTTGGGTGACCCAGTACTTC.

Only a few counts were recorded for this clonotype. J is TRBJ2-1 and V is TRBV28, with a weak D call TRBD2 (5 bases). Trimming took off 4 bases at V and 8 bases at J, with 12 bases between the two ends. The germline V gene encodes CDR1 MDHEN and CDR2 SYDVKM. This CDR3 contains 13 residues. CDR3 residues: CASSSQRSDEQFF. DNA of the CDR3: TGTGCCAGCAGTTCCCAGCGGAGCGATGAGCAGTTCTTC.